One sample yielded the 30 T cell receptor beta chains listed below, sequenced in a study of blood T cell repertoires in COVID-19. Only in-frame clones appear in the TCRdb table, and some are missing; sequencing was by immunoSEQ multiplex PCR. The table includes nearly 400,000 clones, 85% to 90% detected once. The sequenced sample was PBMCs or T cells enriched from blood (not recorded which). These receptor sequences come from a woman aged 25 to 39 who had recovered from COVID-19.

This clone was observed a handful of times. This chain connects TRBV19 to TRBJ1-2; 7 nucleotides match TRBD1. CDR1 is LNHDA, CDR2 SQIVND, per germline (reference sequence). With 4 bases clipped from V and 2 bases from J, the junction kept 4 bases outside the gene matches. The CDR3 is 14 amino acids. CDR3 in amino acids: CASSTTQGNYGYTF. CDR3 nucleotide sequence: TGTGCCAGTAGTACCACACAGGGGAACTATGGCTACACCTTC.

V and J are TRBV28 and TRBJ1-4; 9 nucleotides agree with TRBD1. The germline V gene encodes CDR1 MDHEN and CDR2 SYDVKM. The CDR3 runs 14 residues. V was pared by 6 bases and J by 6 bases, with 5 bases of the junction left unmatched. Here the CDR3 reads CASRTGTGYEKLFF. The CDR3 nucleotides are TGTGCCAGCAGGACCGGGACAGGGTATGAAAAACTGTTTTTT.

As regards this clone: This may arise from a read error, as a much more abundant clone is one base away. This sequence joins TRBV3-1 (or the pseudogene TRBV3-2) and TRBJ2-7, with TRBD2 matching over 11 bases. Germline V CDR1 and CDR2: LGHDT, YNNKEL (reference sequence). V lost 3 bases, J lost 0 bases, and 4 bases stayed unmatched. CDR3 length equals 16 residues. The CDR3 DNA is TGTGCCAGCAGCCAGGGGACTAGCGGCTACTCCTACGAGCAGTACTTC. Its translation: CASSQGTSGYSYEQYF.

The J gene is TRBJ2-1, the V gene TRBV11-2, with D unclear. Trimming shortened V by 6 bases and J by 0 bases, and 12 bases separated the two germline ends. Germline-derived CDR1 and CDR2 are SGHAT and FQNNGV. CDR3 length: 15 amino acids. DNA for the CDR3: TGTGCCAGCAGTCTAGATCTGATCTCCTACAATGAGCAGTTCTTC. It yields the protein CASSLDLISYNEQFF.

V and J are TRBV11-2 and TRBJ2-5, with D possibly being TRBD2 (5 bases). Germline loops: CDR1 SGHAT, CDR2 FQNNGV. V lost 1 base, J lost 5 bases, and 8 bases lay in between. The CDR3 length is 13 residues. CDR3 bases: TGTGCCAGCAGCTTAGCGGCTAGCGAGACCCAGTACTTC. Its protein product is CASSLAASETQYF.

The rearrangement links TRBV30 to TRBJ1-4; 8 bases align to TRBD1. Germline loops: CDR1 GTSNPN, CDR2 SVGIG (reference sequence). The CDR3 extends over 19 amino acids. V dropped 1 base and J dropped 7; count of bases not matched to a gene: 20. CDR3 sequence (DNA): TGTGCCTGGAGTGGCTCCGGACAGGGAGCGGCTCTATTAGGTGAAAAACTGTTTTTT. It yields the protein CAWSGSGQGAALLGEKLFF.

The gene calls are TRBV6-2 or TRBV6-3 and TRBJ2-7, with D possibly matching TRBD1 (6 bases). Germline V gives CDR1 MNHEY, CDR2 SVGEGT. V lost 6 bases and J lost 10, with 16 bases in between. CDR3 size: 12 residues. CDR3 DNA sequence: TGTGCCAGCAGCCCGGTAGGGGGTCGCCAGTACTTC. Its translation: CASSPVGGRQYF.

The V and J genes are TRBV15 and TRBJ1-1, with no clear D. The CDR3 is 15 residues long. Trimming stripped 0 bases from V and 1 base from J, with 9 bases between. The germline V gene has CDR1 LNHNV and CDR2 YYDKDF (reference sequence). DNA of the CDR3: TGTGCCACCAGCAGAGATAGACGACAGAACACTGAAGCTTTCTTT. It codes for CATSRDRRQNTEAFF.

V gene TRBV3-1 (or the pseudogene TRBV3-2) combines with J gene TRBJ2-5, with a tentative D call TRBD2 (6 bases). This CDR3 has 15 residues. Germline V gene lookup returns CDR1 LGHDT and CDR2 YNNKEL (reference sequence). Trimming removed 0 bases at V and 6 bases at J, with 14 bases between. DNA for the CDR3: TGTGCCAGCAGCCAAGATTGGATAGGGAGGAAGACCCAGTACTTC. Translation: CASSQDWIGRKTQYF.

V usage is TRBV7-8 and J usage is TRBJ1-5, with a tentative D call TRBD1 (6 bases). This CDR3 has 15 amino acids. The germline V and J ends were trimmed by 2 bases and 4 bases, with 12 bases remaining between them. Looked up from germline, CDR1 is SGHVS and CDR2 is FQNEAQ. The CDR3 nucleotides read TGTGCCAGCAGCTTATCGGGACAAATAAATCAGCCCCAGCATTTT. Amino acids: CASSLSGQINQPQHF.

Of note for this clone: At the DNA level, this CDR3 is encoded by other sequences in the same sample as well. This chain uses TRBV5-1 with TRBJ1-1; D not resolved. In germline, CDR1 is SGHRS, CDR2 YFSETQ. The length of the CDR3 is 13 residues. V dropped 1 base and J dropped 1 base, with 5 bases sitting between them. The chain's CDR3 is CASSLRGNTEAFF. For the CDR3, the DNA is TGCGCCAGCAGCTTGCGAGGGAACACTGAAGCTTTCTTT. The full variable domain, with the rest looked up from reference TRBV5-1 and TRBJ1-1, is KAGVTQTPRYLIKTRGQQVTLSCSPISGHRSVSWYQQTPGQGLQFLFEYFSETQRNKGNFPGRFSGRQFSNSRSEMNVSTLELGDSALYLCASSLRGNTEAFFGQGTRLTVV.

CDR3 sequence (DNA): TGTGCCAGCAGTTACGACAGCTACTACGAGCAGTACTTC. Translating it yields CASSYDSYYEQYF. This chain uses TRBV6-5 with TRBJ2-7, with D perhaps matching TRBD1 (5 bases). The CDR3 sequence is 13 residues long. Trimming shortened V by 2 bases and J by 3 bases, and 8 bases separated the two germline ends. The germline V gene has CDR1 MNHEY and CDR2 SVGAGI.

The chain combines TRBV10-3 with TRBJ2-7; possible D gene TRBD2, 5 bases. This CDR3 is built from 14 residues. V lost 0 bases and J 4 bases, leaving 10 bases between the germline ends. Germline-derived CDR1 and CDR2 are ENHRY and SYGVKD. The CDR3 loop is CAISESQRGYEQYF. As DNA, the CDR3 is TGTGCCATCAGTGAGTCGCAGAGAGGGTACGAGCAGTACTTC.

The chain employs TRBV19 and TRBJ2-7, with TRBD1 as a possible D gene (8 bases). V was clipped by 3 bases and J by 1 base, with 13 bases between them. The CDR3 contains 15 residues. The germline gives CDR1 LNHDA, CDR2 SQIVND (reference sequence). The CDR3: CASSMGGTGSYEQYF. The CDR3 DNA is TGTGCCAGTAGTATGGGAGGGACAGGTTCCTACGAGCAGTACTTC.

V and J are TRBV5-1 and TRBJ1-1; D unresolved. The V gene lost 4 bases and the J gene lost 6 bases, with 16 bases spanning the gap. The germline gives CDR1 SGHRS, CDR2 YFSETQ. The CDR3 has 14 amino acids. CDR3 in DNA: TGCGCCAGCAGCCAGATGGACGGGGAGTCTGAAGCTTTCTTT. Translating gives CASSQMDGESEAFF.

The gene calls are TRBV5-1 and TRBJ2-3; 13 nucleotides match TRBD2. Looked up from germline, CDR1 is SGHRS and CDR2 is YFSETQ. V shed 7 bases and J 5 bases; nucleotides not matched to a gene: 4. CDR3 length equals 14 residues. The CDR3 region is CASGTSGNLDTQYF. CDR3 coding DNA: TGCGCCAGCGGGACTAGCGGGAATCTAGATACGCAGTATTTT.

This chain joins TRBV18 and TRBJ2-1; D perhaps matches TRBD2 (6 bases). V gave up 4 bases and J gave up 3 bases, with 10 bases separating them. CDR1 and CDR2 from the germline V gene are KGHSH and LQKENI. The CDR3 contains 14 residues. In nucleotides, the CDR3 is TGTGCCAGCTCACAGGAGCGGGTCTACAATGAGCAGTTCTTC. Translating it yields CASSQERVYNEQFF.

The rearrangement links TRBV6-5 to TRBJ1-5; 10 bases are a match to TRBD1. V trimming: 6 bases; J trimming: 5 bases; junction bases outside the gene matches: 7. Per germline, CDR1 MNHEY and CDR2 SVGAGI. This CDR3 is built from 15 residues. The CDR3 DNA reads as TGTGCCAGCAGCCCGGGACAGGGGTTCGATCAGCCCCAGCATTTT. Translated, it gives CASSPGQGFDQPQHF.

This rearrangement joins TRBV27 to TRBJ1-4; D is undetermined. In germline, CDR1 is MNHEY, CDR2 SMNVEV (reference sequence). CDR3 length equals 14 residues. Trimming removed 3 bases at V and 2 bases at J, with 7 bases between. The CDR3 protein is CASSLADTNEKLFF. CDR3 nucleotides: TGTGCCAGCAGTTTGGCAGATACTAATGAAAAACTGTTTTTT. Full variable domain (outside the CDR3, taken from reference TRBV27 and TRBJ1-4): EAQVTQNPRYLITVTGKKLTVTCSQNMNHEYMSWYRQDPGLGLRQIYYSMNVEVTDKGDVPEGYKVSRKEKRNFPLILESPSPNQTSLYFCASSLADTNEKLFFGSGTQLSVL.

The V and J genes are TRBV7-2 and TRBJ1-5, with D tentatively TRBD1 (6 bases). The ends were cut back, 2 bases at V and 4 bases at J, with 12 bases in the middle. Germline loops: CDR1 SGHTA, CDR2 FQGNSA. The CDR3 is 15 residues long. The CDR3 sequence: CASSLTSGVNQPQHF. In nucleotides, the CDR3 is TGTGCCAGCAGCTTAACGTCAGGGGTGAATCAGCCCCAGCATTTT. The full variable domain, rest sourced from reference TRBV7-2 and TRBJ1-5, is GAGVSQSPSNKVTEKGKDVELRCDPISGHTALYWYRQSLGQGLEFLIYFQGNSAPDKSGLPSDRFSAERTGGSVSTLTIQRTQQEDSAVYLCASSLTSGVNQPQHFGDGTRLSIL.

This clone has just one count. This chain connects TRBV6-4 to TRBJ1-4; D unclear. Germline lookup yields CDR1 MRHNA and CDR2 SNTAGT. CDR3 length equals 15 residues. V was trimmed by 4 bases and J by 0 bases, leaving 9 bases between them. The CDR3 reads CASSVTAATNEKLFF. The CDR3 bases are TGTGCCAGCAGTGTTACAGCTGCAACTAATGAAAAACTGTTTTTT.

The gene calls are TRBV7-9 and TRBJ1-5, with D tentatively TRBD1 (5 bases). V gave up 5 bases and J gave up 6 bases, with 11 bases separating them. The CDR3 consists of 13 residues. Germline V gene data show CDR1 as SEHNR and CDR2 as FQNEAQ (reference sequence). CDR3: CASSPQGFQPQHF. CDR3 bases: TGTGCCAGCAGCCCCCAGGGATTTCAGCCCCAGCATTTT.

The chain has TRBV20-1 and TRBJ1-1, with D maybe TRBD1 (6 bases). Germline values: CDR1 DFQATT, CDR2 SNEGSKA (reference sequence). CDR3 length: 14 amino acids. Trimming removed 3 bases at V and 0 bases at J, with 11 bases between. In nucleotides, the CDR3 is TGCAGTGCTAGTACAGGGTACATGAACACTGAAGCTTTCTTT. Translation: CSASTGYMNTEAFF.

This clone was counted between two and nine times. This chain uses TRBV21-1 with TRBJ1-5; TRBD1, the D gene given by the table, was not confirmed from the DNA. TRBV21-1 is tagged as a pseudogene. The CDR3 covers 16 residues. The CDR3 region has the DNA TGTGCCAGCAGCCCTAACCGGGACAGGGGAAATCAGCCCCAGCATTTT. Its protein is CASSPNRDRGNQPQHF.

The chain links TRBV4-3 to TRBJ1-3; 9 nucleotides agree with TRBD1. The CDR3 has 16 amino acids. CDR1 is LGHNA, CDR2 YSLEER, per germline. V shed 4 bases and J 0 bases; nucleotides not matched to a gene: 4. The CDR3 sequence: CASSPRTGDSGNTIYF. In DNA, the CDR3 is TGCGCCAGCAGCCCGCGGACAGGGGACTCTGGAAACACCATATATTTT.

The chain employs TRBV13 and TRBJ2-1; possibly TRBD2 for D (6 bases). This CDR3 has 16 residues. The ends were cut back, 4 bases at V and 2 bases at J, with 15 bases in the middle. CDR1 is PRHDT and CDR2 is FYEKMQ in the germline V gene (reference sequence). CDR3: CASSSPPGLTYNEQFF. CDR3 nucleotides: TGTGCCAGCAGCTCACCTCCGGGACTTACCTACAATGAGCAGTTCTTC.

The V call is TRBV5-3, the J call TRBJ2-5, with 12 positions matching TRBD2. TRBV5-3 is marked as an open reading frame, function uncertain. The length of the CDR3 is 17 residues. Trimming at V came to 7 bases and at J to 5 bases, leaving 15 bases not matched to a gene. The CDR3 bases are TGTGCCAGACCGCTCCTCCGGACTAGCGGGGAGTGGGAGACCCAGTACTTC. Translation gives CARPLLRTSGEWETQYF.

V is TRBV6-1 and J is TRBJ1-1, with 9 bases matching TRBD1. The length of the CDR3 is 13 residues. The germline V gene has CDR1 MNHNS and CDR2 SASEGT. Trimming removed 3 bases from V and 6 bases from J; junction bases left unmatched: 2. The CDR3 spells CASSERQGAEAFF. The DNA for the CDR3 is TGTGCCAGCAGTGAGCGACAGGGGGCTGAAGCTTTCTTT.

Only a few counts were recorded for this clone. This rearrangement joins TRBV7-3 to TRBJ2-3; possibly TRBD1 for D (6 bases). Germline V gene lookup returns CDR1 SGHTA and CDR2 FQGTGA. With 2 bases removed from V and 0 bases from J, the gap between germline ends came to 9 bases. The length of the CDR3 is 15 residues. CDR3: CASSLLGHSTDTQYF. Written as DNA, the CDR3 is TGTGCCAGCAGCTTATTGGGACACAGCACAGATACGCAGTATTTT.

The CDR3 DNA reads TGTGCCAGCAGCGACGGCAGACCGGGACAGCCCTACGAGCAGTACTTC. Translation gives CASSDGRPGQPYEQYF. The V call is TRBV2, the J call TRBJ2-7; 7 bases line up with TRBD1. The CDR3 has 16 residues. Germline trimming cut 6 bases from V and 2 bases from J; bases unmatched to any gene: 13. Looked up from germline, CDR1 is SNHLY and CDR2 is FYNNEI.